This T cell receptor beta chain was identified in a study of shared clonotypes between healthy human individuals. Study-level results: Non-shared clonotypes had lower generation probabilities than those shared by all four donors. Naive subsets tended to show greater estimated richness than memory subsets. Tissue TCR repertoires likely differ from these blood-only repertoires.

With 0 bases removed from V and 1 base from J, the gap between germline ends came to 12 bases. CDR1 and CDR2 from the germline V gene are ENHRY and SYGVKD. The CDR3 is made up of 16 amino acids. Naive-designated CD8 cells lacked CD45RO, were positively enriched for CCR7, and omitted terminally differentiated effector memory CD45RA+ cells. HIV-negative, healthy adults without recent acute infections or vaccinations were the donors. As concerns this clone: What it recognizes is unknown.

TCRdb keeps only in-frame clones here, not all; method: immunoSEQ multiplex PCR. Among around 2,100,000 clones listed, about 95% were seen once. This chain uses TRBV10-3 with TRBJ1-1, with no clear D. Sequencing used naive CD8+ T cells sorted from blood. The TCR was taken from a man between 18 and 29 years old in good health. The CDR3 spells CAISESWGMRNTEAFF. In nucleotides, the CDR3 is TGTGCCATCAGTGAGTCGTGGGGAATGAGGAACACTGAAGCTTTCTTT.